This is a list of T cell receptor beta chains from one sample in a study of T cells in Graves' hyperthyroidism and ophthalmopathy. MiXCR, run by TCRdb on the multiplex PCR reads, gives a single entry per CDR3 protein. This sample has around 500,000 distinct CDR3 sequences, with 12% to 15% found just once. The sequenced sample was blood. These receptors all stem from a woman in her thirties or forties with Graves' hyperthyroidism. Each CDR3 is given with its conserved first and last residue. The D gene is left open where the match is weak. The listing skips clone size in some rows; elsewhere it reads once, few, many or a size class.

J	D	V	size	CDR3	DNA
TRBJ2-1	.	TRBV7-2	many	CASSTDRNKGTYEQFF	TGTGCCAGCAGTACCGACAGGAACAAAGGGACCTACGAGCAGTTCTTC
TRBJ2-7	.	TRBV3-1	many	CASSLDRDGSWEQYF	TGTGCCAGCAGCCTAGACCGGGACGGGAGTTGGGAGCAGTACTTC
TRBJ1-5	TRBD1	TRBV7-2	many	CASSFSGQGLFNQPQHF	TGTGCCAGCAGCTTCTCGGGACAGGGTCTTTTCAATCAGCCCCAGCATTTT
TRBJ1-1	.	TRBV3-1	many	CASSQAGDTEAFF	TGTGCCAGCAGCCAAGCCGGGGACACTGAAGCTTTCTTT
TRBJ2-1	.	TRBV28	many	CASSSLERQFF	TGTGCCAGCAGTTCCTTGGAAAGGCAGTTCTTC
TRBJ2-1	.	TRBV11-3	many	CASGLDFGYNEQFF	TGTGCCAGCGGATTGGATTTCGGCTACAATGAGCAGTTCTTC
TRBJ1-3	.	TRBV28	many	CASRTSGSGNTIYF	TGTGCCAGCAGAACATCGGGGAGTGGAAACACCATATATTTT
TRBJ2-7	.	TRBV6-1	.	CASSRLVGYEQYF	TGTGCCAGCAGCAGACTCGTTGGCTACGAGCAGTACTTC
TRBJ1-1	.	TRBV18	many	CASSPGKDTEAFF	TGTGCCAGCTCACCAGGGAAGGACACTGAAGCTTTCTTT
TRBJ1-4	.	TRBV4-1	.	CASSQESATGNEKLFF	TGCGCCAGCAGCCAAGAGTCCGCCACTGGTAATGAAAAACTGTTTTTT
TRBJ2-1	TRBD1	TRBV19	.	CASSIIQGAPNEQFF	TGTGCCAGTAGTATCATTCAGGGGGCGCCGAATGAGCAGTTCTTC
TRBJ2-2	.	TRBV5-1	many	CASSAGNTGELFF	TGCGCCAGCAGTGCCGGGAACACCGGGGAGCTGTTTTTT
TRBJ2-3	.	TRBV2	many	CASSEALRGSSTDTQYF	TGTGCCAGCAGTGAAGCCCTCAGAGGGTCTAGCACAGATACGCAGTATTTT
TRBJ2-6	.	TRBV5-6	.	CASSARASMGSGANVLTF	TGTGCCAGCAGCGCGAGGGCCTCGATGGGTTCTGGGGCCAACGTCCTGACTTTC
TRBJ2-3	.	TRBV7-8	many	CASSSTRSSTDTQYF	TGTGCCAGCAGCTCAACGCGGTCTAGCACAGATACGCAGTATTTT